The sequence of this T cell receptor (beta chain) was determined in a study of glioma-infiltrating T cells after dendritic cell vaccination (TCRdb year 2016). For the study in its entirety: The cohort included some 15 glioblastoma patients drawn from Phase I and II dendritic cell vaccination trials, of whom 9 were newly diagnosed and 6 had recurrent disease. Autologous tumor lysate-pulsed dendritic cell vaccination was administered to the patients between the early 2000s and the early 2010s. The vaccine was prepared from monocyte-derived dendritic cells that were cultured for seven days with IL-4 and GM-CSF and then pulsed overnight with autologous tumor lysate. Three intradermal dendritic cell vaccine injections were administered to patients at biweekly intervals in the arm below the axilla. Tumor-infiltrating lymphocyte content was quantified and tumor and blood repertoires were compared in dendritic cell-vaccinated glioblastoma patients by deep sequencing of TCR beta CDR3 regions. Survival after dendritic cell vaccination was correlated with TCR sequencing metrics such as TIL content and the overlap between tumor and blood repertoires. On the study overall, not on this receptor specifically: No direct relationship between TCR clonality and survival was found, suggesting that a diverse polyclonal response may matter. The cohort was small and heterogeneous, only a few patients had full blood and tumor sets, and even fewer had initial-recurrent tumor pairs. The three-group TCR overlap response model was described as speculative and requiring prospective validation. Longer time to progression and overall survival after dendritic cell vaccination were predicted by higher estimated pretreatment TIL content.

Regarding this clone: Its antigen is currently not known. Base qualities are not provided; no much larger clone lies one nucleotide away.

Using the immunoSEQ assay, TCRB CDR3 regions were amplified from roughly 1.8 micrograms of genomic DNA, or from all available DNA when less than that was on hand. The multiplex PCR employed 60 forward primers targeting TCR V beta segments and 13 reverse primers targeting J beta segments. To estimate the number of reads per starting template, synthetic control templates were added to each sample at limiting dilution. The Illumina HiSeq System generated 87 bp sequencing reads. The authors processed their data as follows. PCR and sequencing errors were removed by a nearest neighbor algorithm that merged closely related sequences. TCR overlap was measured as the percentage of unique tumor TCR beta sequences that were also present in the peripheral blood of the same patient. TCRdb obtained this table from immuneACCESS and retained in-frame rearrangements with V and J assigned. These tables miss some clones; where compared with another copy, unresolved V genes account for less than half of the shortfall, and the remainder is unexplained. V and J calls and clone size are given by that table; D and trimming were obtained from the DNA. The sample includes around 97,000 clones, with roughly 80% observed a single time. 9.5% to 15% of the sample belongs to the ten largest clones.

Patients were selected for having adequate residual fresh-frozen tumor tissue and more than two years of available survival data. Although molecular status otherwise differed among the glioblastoma patients, no patient had an isocitrate dehydrogenase mutation. PBMC were collected before vaccination, two weeks after the third vaccination, and at tumor progression if tumor progression occurred. Genomic DNA was extracted with the Qiagen DNeasy Blood extraction Kit. The trim is 3 bases for V and 5 bases for J, with a gap of 17 bases between the germline ends. The germline V gene yields SGDLS for CDR1 and YYNGEE for CDR2. The CDR3 sequence holds 15 residues, the cysteine and phenylalanine included. Only CDR3 DNA remains: 45 bases, in frame from the first base.

This sample comprised blood, obtained before dendritic cell vaccination. The TCR originated in a human donor with glioblastoma. The chain couples TRBV9 to TRBJ1-2; 6 matching bases give a weak D call of TRBD1. The bases are TGTGCCAGCAGCGCCTTGGGGGCAGGAGATTATGGCTACACCTTC. Translated, it gives CASSALGAGDYGYTF.